Shown below are 20 T cell receptor beta chains from a single sample sequenced in a study of T cells in Graves' hyperthyroidism and ophthalmopathy. TCR beta CDR3 region amplification was performed from RNA transcripts. RT-PCR in the first round (using the HTBI primer set) targeted the TCR CDR3. TCRdb processed the multiplex PCR reads anew with MiXCR; each CDR3 protein has one entry. This table has hundreds of thousands of distinct CDR3 sequences, 18% appearing once. The source material was blood. These receptors were obtained from a woman aged 50 to 65 with Graves' hyperthyroidism that later progressed to Graves' ophthalmopathy.

The sample holds many counts of this clonotype. V is TRBV11-2 and J is TRBJ2-3; TRBD2 matches 7 bases. Trimming cost V 0 bases and J 2 bases; bases outside gene matches: 17. Germline V gives CDR1 SGHAT, CDR2 FQNNGV. This CDR3 is 20 amino acids long. This CDR3 is CASSLDQASGTTPATDTQYF. DNA for the CDR3: TGTGCCAGCAGCTTAGATCAGGCATCGGGGACTACTCCCGCCACAGATACGCAGTATTTT.

This clonotype was seen repeatedly, ten times or more. V is TRBV2 and J is TRBJ1-5; D is unclear. V lost 5 bases and J lost 0, with 17 bases in between. CDR3 length: 17 amino acids. Germline CDR1 is SNHLY and CDR2 is FYNNEI. The CDR3 loop reads CASSTEGFPNSNQPQHF. CDR3 nucleotide sequence: TGTGCCAGCAGTACCGAGGGATTTCCTAATAGCAATCAGCCCCAGCATTTT.

This clonotype has more than one count but fewer than ten. The J gene is TRBJ1-3, the V gene TRBV9, with D hard to call. V was clipped by 0 bases and J by 0 bases, with 10 bases between them. The germline V gene has CDR1 SGDLS and CDR2 YYNGEE. This CDR3 region has 16 residues. CDR3 coding DNA: TGTGCCAGCAGCGTAGATCGAGGGCTCTCTGGAAACACCATATATTTT. Its protein is CASSVDRGLSGNTIYF.

In this sample, this clonotype turned up once. The chain combines TRBV6-1 with TRBJ1-5, with D unresolved. Germline CDR1 reads MNHNS; CDR2 reads SASEGT. Trimming cost V 5 bases and J 6 bases, with 8 bases left between them. This CDR3 region has 12 residues. In nucleotides, the CDR3 is TGTGCCAGCAGTACGGGCCGTCAGCCCCAGCATTTT. Translating it yields CASSTGRQPQHF.

This clonotype came up many times. V and J are TRBV18 and TRBJ1-1; D is ambiguous. V was pared by 2 bases and J by 10 bases, with 20 bases between. This CDR3 has 15 amino acids. The germline V gene encodes CDR1 KGHSH and CDR2 LQKENI. CDR3 amino acids: CASSPTSLQEAGAFF. DNA for the CDR3: TGTGCCAGCTCACCAACCAGTCTGCAGGAGGCTGGAGCTTTCTTT.

The genes are TRBV11-2 and TRBJ1-4, with D maybe TRBD1 (5 bases). The CDR3 loop spans 13 amino acids. With 6 bases removed from V and 4 bases from J, the gap between germline ends came to 9 bases. CDR1 and CDR2 from the germline V gene are SGHAT and FQNNGV. CDR3 amino acids: CASRGTDNEKLFF. CDR3 nucleotide sequence: TGTGCCAGCAGGGGGACTGATAATGAAAAACTGTTTTTT.

The V call is TRBV11-2, the J call TRBJ2-1; 12 bases match TRBD2. From germline, CDR1 is SGHAT and CDR2 FQNNGV. This CDR3 contains 17 residues. J was trimmed by 1 base and V by 3 bases; bases with no gene match: 4. CDR3 nucleotide sequence: TGTGCCAGCAGCTTTGAACTAGCGGGGGGATCCTACAATGAGCAGTTCTTC. The encoded protein is CASSFELAGGSYNEQFF.

The chain uses TRBV6-1 and TRBJ2-5, with 12 nucleotides matching TRBD2. V lost 6 bases and J lost 5; bases outside the gene matches: 7. The CDR3 runs 15 residues. From germline, CDR1 is MNHNS and CDR2 SASEGT. The CDR3 nucleotides read TGTGCCAGCAGGGCTAGCGGGGGGGCCGTCGAGACCCAGTACTTC. Protein: CASRASGGAVETQYF.

This clonotype appeared many times. This chain joins TRBV11-2 and TRBJ2-3; no definite D call. Between the trimmed V and J ends, which lost 3 bases and 2 bases, there was a span of 12 bases. The CDR3 spans 15 residues. Looked up from germline, CDR1 is SGHAT and CDR2 is FQNNGV. The CDR3 sequence: CASSLTGATTDTQYF. The CDR3 coding sequence is TGTGCCAGCAGCTTGACCGGAGCCACCACAGATACGCAGTATTTT.

This clonotype showed up just a few times. V usage is TRBV12-3 or TRBV12-4 and J usage is TRBJ2-7; D remains ambiguous. The length of the CDR3 is 13 residues. Trimming removed 4 bases at V and 6 bases at J, with 13 bases between. The CDR3 sequence is CASSSPTHCEQYF. The CDR3, as DNA: TGTGCCAGCAGTTCCCCGACCCACTGCGAGCAGTACTTC.

This clonotype was seen a few times. This rearrangement joins TRBV16 to TRBJ1-6; D is unclear. This CDR3 is 15 amino acids long. Germline V CDR1 and CDR2: KGHSY, FQNENV. V was clipped by 4 bases and J by 6 bases, with 13 bases between them. This chain's CDR3 is CASSRNYRTNSPLHF. For the CDR3, the DNA is TGTGCCAGCAGCCGCAATTACAGAACTAATTCACCCCTCCACTTT.

There are many counts of this clonotype. This chain uses TRBV20-1 with TRBJ2-7, with D unresolved. The CDR3 is made up of 15 amino acids. V lost 5 bases, J lost 2 bases, and 19 bases lay in between. CDR1 and CDR2 (germline): DFQATT, SNEGSKA (reference sequence). The CDR3 loop is CSAPSVSSRTYEQYF. For the CDR3, the DNA is TGCAGTGCTCCCTCGGTGAGTTCGAGGACCTACGAGCAGTACTTC.

This clonotype has a count of ten or more. The chain uses TRBV2 and TRBJ2-1; 7 bases align to TRBD1. Per the germline V gene, CDR1 is SNHLY and CDR2 is FYNNEI. Germline trimming cut 4 bases from V and 1 base from J; bases unmatched to any gene: 4. The CDR3 is 15 residues long. Here the CDR3 reads CASSVDRDSYNEQFF. The CDR3 DNA reads as TGTGCCAGCAGTGTAGACAGGGATTCCTACAATGAGCAGTTCTTC. The variable domain in full, with the rest retrieved from reference TRBV2 and TRBJ2-1, is EPEVTQTPSHQVTQMGQEVILRCVPISNHLYFYWYRQILGQKVEFLVSFYNNEISEKSEIFDDQFSVERPDGSNFTLKIRSTKLEDSAMYFCASSVDRDSYNEQFFGPGTRLTVL.

This clonotype was detected ten times or more. The rearrangement joins TRBV3-1 to TRBJ1-2; no firm D call. The V end was cut by 1 base, the J end by 8 bases, with 20 bases between. CDR3 size: 16 residues. Per the germline V gene, CDR1 is LGHDT and CDR2 is YNNKEL (reference sequence). CDR3 in amino acids: CASSQGEVRAQRGYTF. The CDR3 nucleotides read TGTGCCAGCAGCCAAGGAGAGGTCAGAGCCCAGAGGGGCTACACCTTC.

This clonotype was observed a few times. The V and J genes are TRBV7-6 and TRBJ1-5, with D unresolved. This CDR3 comprises 15 residues. With 5 bases removed from V and 3 bases from J, the gap between germline ends came to 14 bases. Germline CDR1 reads SGHVS; CDR2 reads FNYEAQ. CDR3 bases: TGTGCCAGCAGCCTATTGGACCGTCCCAATCAGCCCCAGCATTTT. This encodes CASSLLDRPNQPQHF.

This rearrangement joins TRBV10-3 to TRBJ2-4, with TRBD2 matching 9 bases. CDR3 length: 16 amino acids. Germline CDR1 is ENHRY and CDR2 is SYGVKD. V was pared by 4 bases and J by 1 base, with 5 bases of the junction left unmatched. The CDR3 DNA follows: TGTGCCATCAGTGGAGGCGGGGGGGCCGCCAAAAACATTCAGTACTTC. Its protein is CAISGGGGAAKNIQYF.

The genes are TRBV27 and TRBJ1-1; the D is unclear. This CDR3 has 15 amino acids. Trimming took off 0 bases at V and 3 bases at J, with 11 bases between the two ends. Germline assignment: CDR1 MNHEY and CDR2 SMNVEV (reference sequence). The CDR3, as DNA: TGTGCCAGCAGTTTATCGATGGCCGGATACACTGAAGCTTTCTTT. The encoded protein is CASSLSMAGYTEAFF.

The chain is built from TRBV20-1 and TRBJ2-7, with 7 bases matching TRBD1. This CDR3 contains 13 residues. Germline V lookup: CDR1 DFQATT, CDR2 SNEGSKA (reference sequence). The junction had 8 bases not matched to a gene; V was cut back by 6 bases and J by 3 bases. CDR3 DNA sequence: TGCAGTGCGGAGACAGGGCTTGGCTACGAGCAGTACTTC. Encoded protein: CSAETGLGYEQYF.

This clonotype was observed a handful of times. The CDR3 DNA is TGTGCCAGCAGCCCCTCCAGGTCAGGGCGGTCAAGGTGGTTCTTC. Translation: CASSPSRSGRSRWFF. The chain joins TRBV7-8 to TRBJ2-1, with D possibly matching TRBD1 (5 bases). This CDR3 has 15 residues. V lost 5 bases, J lost 15 bases, and 26 bases lay in between. Germline CDR1 is SGHVS and CDR2 is FQNEAQ.

This clonotype was counted a few times. The J gene is TRBJ1-2, the V gene TRBV30; 8 bases match TRBD1. J lost 2 bases, V lost 5 bases, and 7 bases had no gene match. The germline V gene has CDR1 GTSNPN and CDR2 SVGIG (reference sequence). This CDR3 spans 14 amino acids. CDR3 sequence reads: CAWYADRVNYGYTF. The CDR3, as DNA: TGTGCCTGGTATGCGGACAGGGTCAACTATGGCTACACCTTC.